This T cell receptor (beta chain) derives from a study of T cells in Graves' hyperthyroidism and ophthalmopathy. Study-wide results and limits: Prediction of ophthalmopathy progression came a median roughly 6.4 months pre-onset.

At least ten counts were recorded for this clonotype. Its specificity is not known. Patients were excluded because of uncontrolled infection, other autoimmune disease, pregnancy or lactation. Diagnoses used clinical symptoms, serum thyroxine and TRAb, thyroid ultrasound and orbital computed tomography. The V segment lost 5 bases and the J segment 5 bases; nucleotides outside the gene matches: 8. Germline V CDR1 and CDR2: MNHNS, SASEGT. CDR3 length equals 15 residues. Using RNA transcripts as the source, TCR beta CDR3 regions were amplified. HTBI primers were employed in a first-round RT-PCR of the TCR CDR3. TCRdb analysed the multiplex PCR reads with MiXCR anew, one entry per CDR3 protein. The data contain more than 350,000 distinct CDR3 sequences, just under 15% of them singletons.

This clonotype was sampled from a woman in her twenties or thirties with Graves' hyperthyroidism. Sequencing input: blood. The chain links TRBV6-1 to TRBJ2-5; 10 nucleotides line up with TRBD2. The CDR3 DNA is TGTGCCAGCAGTAACCTAGCGGGAGCGGCTGAGACCCAGTACTTC. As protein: CASSNLAGAAETQYF.